Following are 26 T cell receptor beta chains from one sample sequenced in a study of graft-versus-host responses after intestinal transplantation. For these TCRs, the target antigens are not known. The assay was immunoSEQ multiplex PCR, and TCRdb's table has in-frame clones only and misses some. The sample lists over 65,000 clones, less than 95% occurring once. Sequenced here: unstimulated CD8+ T cells sorted from spleen or lymph node cells, sampled before transplant. These TCRs come from a human donor who was the organ donor for an intestinal transplant.

V is TRBV6-4 and J is TRBJ2-7; TRBD2 matches at 7 bases. The CDR3 has 16 amino acids. V lost 6 bases, J lost 3 bases, and 14 bases stayed unmatched. CDR1 and CDR2 (germline): MRHNA, SNTAGT. In DNA, the CDR3 is TGTGCCAGCAGCGGGCCTAAGGGACTAACCCTCTACGAGCAGTACTTC. It specifies CASSGPKGLTLYEQYF.

The chain is built from TRBV6-5 and TRBJ2-7; unclear D gene. This CDR3 has 13 residues. The germline CDR1 and CDR2 sequences are MNHEY and SVGAGI. V was clipped by 5 bases and J by 0 bases, with 8 bases between them. CDR3 protein: CASSEFSSYEQYF. In nucleotides, the CDR3 is TGTGCCAGCAGTGAATTCAGCTCCTACGAGCAGTACTTC.

The chain joins TRBV29-1 to TRBJ2-7; 13 nucleotides align to TRBD2. CDR1 and CDR2 (germline): SQVTM, ANQGSEA. CDR3 size: 14 residues. J gave up 6 bases and V 1 base, and 3 bases lay outside the gene matches. Here the CDR3 DNA reads TGCAGCGTTGAAGGACTAGCGGGAGGCGGCGAGCAGTACTTC. This sequence encodes CSVEGLAGGGEQYF.

The chain couples TRBV9 to TRBJ2-1; D possibly matches TRBD1 or TRBD2 (7 bases each). Trimming removed 6 bases from V and 4 bases from J, with 26 bases in between. CDR3 length: 18 residues. In germline, CDR1 is SGDLS, CDR2 YYNGEE. The CDR3 DNA reads TGTGCCAGCACCTTCGGGGAGCAGGGGGAGGGGGCATACAATGAGCAGTTCTTC. Protein sequence: CASTFGEQGEGAYNEQFF.

The chain uses TRBV7-9 and TRBJ1-6, with a weak D call TRBD1 (5 bases). Germline-derived CDR1 and CDR2 are SEHNR and FQNEAQ (reference sequence). V was cut by 1 base and J by 0 bases, with 7 bases left in between. The CDR3 runs to 16 residues. CDR3: CASSLGQSSYNSPLHF. CDR3 nucleotide sequence: TGTGCCAGCAGCTTAGGACAGAGCTCCTATAATTCACCCCTCCACTTT.

The rearrangement links TRBV5-6 to TRBJ2-2; no definite D call. The CDR3 totals 12 residues. In germline, CDR1 is SGHDT, CDR2 YYEEEE. Trimming cost V 3 bases and J 6 bases, with 6 bases left between them. This CDR3 reads CASSSGSGELFF. CDR3 sequence (DNA): TGTGCCAGCAGCTCCGGGTCCGGGGAGCTGTTTTTT.

The chain links TRBV11-2 to TRBJ2-7; TRBD1 agrees at 8 bases. CDR1 is SGHAT and CDR2 is FQNNGV in the germline V gene. The CDR3 sequence is 14 residues long. The V gene end was trimmed by 5 bases and the J gene end by 5 bases; junction bases not matched to a gene: 8. Written as DNA, the CDR3 is TGTGCCAGCAGCCGGACAGGGAGTTTCGACGAGCAGTACTTC. Its translation is CASSRTGSFDEQYF.

The J gene is TRBJ1-2, the V gene TRBV9; D gene ambiguous. The CDR3 has 15 amino acids. The germline V and J ends were trimmed by 3 bases and 3 bases, with 15 bases remaining between them. The germline gives CDR1 SGDLS, CDR2 YYNGEE. CDR3 sequence (DNA): TGTGCCAGCAGCGGGCTGGACGGAATACACTATGGCTACACCTTC. This encodes CASSGLDGIHYGYTF.

The CDR3 protein is CASSYSNAYFTDTQYF. The CDR3, as DNA: TGTGCCAGCAGTTACTCGAACGCTTACTTCACAGATACGCAGTATTTT. The chain joins TRBV6-6 to TRBJ2-3; no clear D. There are 16 residues in the CDR3. Per germline, CDR1 MNHNY and CDR2 SVGAGI (reference sequence). V was clipped by 0 bases and J by 2 bases, with 12 bases between them.

This clone was picked up one time. The genes are TRBV15 and TRBJ2-7; D may correspond to TRBD1 or TRBD2 (5 bases each). The germline V and J ends were trimmed by 1 base and 1 base, with 8 bases remaining between them. Germline CDR1 LNHNV, CDR2 YYDKDF (reference sequence). This CDR3 is 14 amino acids long. CDR3 in DNA: TGTGCCACCAGCAGAGGGGACGGTTCCTACGAGCAGTACTTC. Encoded protein: CATSRGDGSYEQYF. Supplemented by reference TRBV15 and TRBJ2-7, the full variable domain reads DAMVIQNPRYQVTQFGKPVTLSCSQTLNHNVMYWYQQKSSQAPKLLFHYYDKDFNNEADTPDNFQSRRPNTSFCFLDIRSPGLGDTAMYLCATSRGDGSYEQYFGPGTRLTVT.

The rearrangement joins TRBV11-2 to TRBJ1-2; D call uncertain. CDR3 length equals 14 residues. V was trimmed by 4 bases and J by 2 bases, leaving 11 bases between them. The germline V gene has CDR1 SGHAT and CDR2 FQNNGV. The CDR3: CASSSRGGNYGYTF. As DNA, the CDR3 is TGTGCCAGCAGCTCCCGCGGAGGGAACTATGGCTACACCTTC.

This chain links TRBV5-1 with TRBJ2-1; the D gene could be TRBD1 or TRBD2 (5 bases each). CDR3 length: 15 amino acids. Germline values: CDR1 SGHRS, CDR2 YFSETQ. Deletions cut 2 bases from V and 4 bases from J, with 13 bases between. In DNA form, the CDR3 reads TGCGCCAGCAGCTTCGTTTGGGGGTCGTACAATGAGCAGTTCTTC. Amino acids: CASSFVWGSYNEQFF.

The chain has TRBV7-7 and TRBJ1-5; 7 positions agree with TRBD1. Germline CDR1 and CDR2: SSHAT and FNYEAQ (reference sequence). The junction had 5 bases not matched to a gene; V was cut back by 5 bases and J by 4 bases. The CDR3 is made up of 14 amino acids. The CDR3 sequence is CASSPGTANQPQHF. The CDR3 DNA sequence: TGTGCCAGCAGCCCCGGGACAGCTAATCAGCCCCAGCATTTT.

This chain connects TRBV6-5 to TRBJ1-2; D unresolved. Germline V CDR1 and CDR2: MNHEY, SVGAGI. This CDR3 comprises 13 residues. Trimming left V 0 bases short and J 4 bases short, with 6 bases between. As DNA, the CDR3 is TGTGCCAGCAGTTACTCTGCAGCCTATGGCTACACCTTC. It encodes CASSYSAAYGYTF.

The rearrangement joins TRBV29-1 to TRBJ2-7, with D perhaps TRBD2 (6 bases). V lost 4 bases to trimming and J lost 5 bases, with 18 bases between them. The CDR3 spans 14 residues. CDR1 SQVTM and CDR2 ANQGSEA come from the germline V gene. The CDR3 reads CSVVSGAGGDEQYF. The CDR3 nucleotides read TGCAGCGTTGTATCTGGAGCCGGGGGAGACGAGCAGTACTTC.

This rearrangement joins TRBV5-1 to TRBJ2-1; TRBD2 might be the D (5 bases). This CDR3 has 15 residues. The V end was cut by 1 base, the J end by 8 bases, with 16 bases between. Germline loops: CDR1 SGHRS, CDR2 YFSETQ. The CDR3 loop reads CASSLSQTTSDEQFF. CDR3 DNA: TGCGCCAGCAGCTTGTCGCAGACTACGTCGGATGAGCAGTTCTTC. The entire variable domain, with the rest obtained from reference TRBV5-1 and TRBJ2-1, is as follows: KAGVTQTPRYLIKTRGQQVTLSCSPISGHRSVSWYQQTPGQGLQFLFEYFSETQRNKGNFPGRFSGRQFSNSRSEMNVSTLELGDSALYLCASSLSQTTSDEQFFGPGTRLTVL.

The CDR3 coding sequence is TGTGCCAGCAGTTACTATGGGGGGCCGGAGCCCCAGCATTTT. Translated: CASSYYGGPEPQHF. The chain carries TRBV6-6 and TRBJ1-5, with D possibly matching TRBD1 (6 bases). The V end lost 1 base, the J end lost 8 bases, and 12 bases lay between the germline ends. The CDR3 is 14 amino acids. Germline V gene lookup returns CDR1 MNHNY and CDR2 SVGAGI (reference sequence).

The chain recombines TRBV7-9 with TRBJ1-1, with D possibly being TRBD1 (5 bases). Looked up from germline, CDR1 is SEHNR and CDR2 is FQNEAQ (reference sequence). The CDR3 contains 14 residues. With 5 bases removed from V and 0 bases from J, the gap between germline ends came to 10 bases. The CDR3 reads CASSPTVMNTEAFF. In DNA, the CDR3 is TGTGCCAGCAGCCCGACAGTCATGAACACTGAAGCTTTCTTT.

The chain is built from TRBV9 and TRBJ2-2; D ambiguous. Deletions cut 0 bases from V and 0 bases from J, with 12 bases between. Germline values: CDR1 SGDLS, CDR2 YYNGEE. The CDR3 spans 17 residues. The CDR3 DNA reads TGTGCCAGCAGCGTAGCTCTGGCACGTCCGAACACCGGGGAGCTGTTTTTT. This codes for CASSVALARPNTGELFF.

CDR3 DNA sequence: TGTGCCTGGAGTTCAGGGGCCGCAAACACAGATACGCAGTATTTT. The encoded protein is CAWSSGAANTDTQYF. This chain links TRBV30 with TRBJ2-3, with TRBD1 as a possible D gene (6 bases). Trimming removed 2 bases from V and 2 bases from J, with 14 bases in between. The CDR3 runs 15 residues. Per the germline V gene, CDR1 is GTSNPN and CDR2 is SVGIG (reference sequence).

V is TRBV5-1 and J is TRBJ2-1; D remains unclear. The germline gives CDR1 SGHRS, CDR2 YFSETQ. Trimming left V 0 bases short and J 2 bases short, with 9 bases between. This CDR3 is 15 amino acids long. The CDR3: CASSLAKGPYNEQFF. The CDR3 DNA follows: TGCGCCAGCAGCTTGGCTAAGGGCCCCTACAATGAGCAGTTCTTC.

The chain carries TRBV5-1 and TRBJ1-1; D may be TRBD1 (5 bases). The CDR3 contains 14 residues. V was pared by 2 bases and J by 0 bases, with 8 bases between. Germline CDR1 and CDR2: SGHRS and YFSETQ. This CDR3 reads CASSFETVNTEAFF. The CDR3 nucleotides are TGCGCCAGCAGCTTTGAGACAGTGAACACTGAAGCTTTCTTT.

As concerns this clone: At the DNA level, this CDR3 is encoded by other sequences in the same sample as well. V gene TRBV27 combines with J gene TRBJ2-5; no clear D gene. Germline lookup yields CDR1 MNHEY and CDR2 SMNVEV (reference sequence). V was pared by 5 bases and J by 1 base, with 8 bases between. This CDR3 comprises 13 residues. The CDR3 loop reads CASSPPSQETQYF. Here the CDR3 DNA reads TGTGCCAGCAGTCCGCCATCCCAAGAGACCCAGTACTTC.

This rearrangement joins TRBV27 to TRBJ2-7; either TRBD1 or TRBD2 may fit D (5 bases each). Germline-derived CDR1 and CDR2 are MNHEY and SMNVEV (reference sequence). V shed 2 bases and J shed 3 bases, with 14 bases lying between them. The CDR3 has 15 amino acids. The CDR3, as DNA: TGTGCCAGCAGTTTAGAGGGGAACCCCTTCTACGAGCAGTACTTC. This codes for CASSLEGNPFYEQYF.

The J gene is TRBJ2-5, the V gene TRBV9, with D tentatively TRBD2 (6 bases). Between the trimmed V and J ends, which lost 6 bases and 7 bases, there was a span of 10 bases. The CDR3 runs 11 residues. Germline lookup yields CDR1 SGDLS and CDR2 YYNGEE. CDR3 sequence (DNA): TGTGCCAGCATCGTGGGACTGACCCAGTACTTC. This codes for CASIVGLTQYF.

The V and J genes are TRBV4-1 and TRBJ1-5; D is possibly TRBD1 (5 bases). Germline assignment: CDR1 MGHRA and CDR2 YSYEKL. Deletions cut 5 bases from V and 4 bases from J, with 9 bases between. The CDR3 loop spans 13 amino acids. CDR3 loop: CASSGGSNQPQHF. The CDR3 region has the DNA TGCGCCAGCAGCGGGGGTTCGAATCAGCCCCAGCATTTT.